These 4 T cell receptor beta chains came from one sample sequenced in a study of blood T cell repertoires in COVID-19. Some clones are missing from TCRdb's copy, which holds only in-frame ones; the method was immunoSEQ multiplex PCR. The profile covers nearly 25,000 clones, with around 86% appearing a single time and more than 6.5% taken by the ten largest. The specimen was peripheral blood. The receptors originated from a man between 70 and 80 years old with acute or convalescent COVID-19.

The rearrangement uses TRBV5-1 and TRBJ1-1; TRBD1 might be the D (6 bases). Trimming stripped 3 bases from V and 2 bases from J, with 11 bases between. The CDR3 covers 14 residues. Germline V lookup: CDR1 SGHRS, CDR2 YFSETQ. The CDR3 protein is CASSSQGPNTEAFF. CDR3 bases: TGCGCCAGCAGCTCACAGGGTCCCAACACTGAAGCTTTCTTT.

The rearrangement joins TRBV11-2 to TRBJ1-6; D is perhaps TRBD1 (6 bases). The CDR3 runs 13 residues. Germline-derived CDR1 and CDR2 are SGHAT and FQNNGV. Trimming took 5 bases from V and 6 from J, leaving 8 bases between them. The CDR3 spells CASSADSNSPLHF. CDR3 nucleotides: TGTGCCAGCAGCGCGGACAGTAATTCACCCCTCCACTTT.

This sequence joins TRBV7-9 and TRBJ2-7; TRBD1 is a possible D gene (6 bases). CDR3 length: 14 amino acids. Germline assignment: CDR1 SEHNR and CDR2 FQNEAQ (reference sequence). The ends were cut back, 5 bases at V and 0 bases at J, with 11 bases in the middle. CDR3 DNA: TGTGCCAGCAGCCTTGGACAGCCCTCCTACGAGCAGTACTTC. Translated, it gives CASSLGQPSYEQYF.

The rearrangement uses TRBV10-3 and TRBJ1-1; 9 nucleotides align to TRBD1. CDR1 is ENHRY, CDR2 SYGVKD, per germline. Trimming cost V 0 bases and J 3 bases; bases outside gene matches: 11. The CDR3 has 18 residues. CDR3 region: CAISESRDRVWSDTEAFF. The CDR3 bases are TGTGCCATCAGTGAGTCGAGGGACAGGGTCTGGAGTGACACTGAAGCTTTCTTT.